The TCR beta chain described here comes from a study of blood T cells in healthy people across ages. Using a J-beta primer mix together with a sample-barcoded 5' primer, a second PCR was run for roughly 7 to 12 cycles. TCRdb fed the 5' RACE reads into MiXCR, producing one record per CDR3 protein. The data contain fewer than 900,000 distinct CDR3 sequences, approximately 50% of them singletons. There are 15 residues in the CDR3. Every donor provided around 10 milliliters of peripheral blood. This clonotype was found a few times. This clonotype was obtained from an older woman in good health. This chain links TRBV21-1 with TRBJ2-7; TRBD1, as called in the table, went unchecked against the DNA. TRBV21-1 is a pseudogene segment. Sequenced material: blood. DNA for the CDR3: TGTGCCAGCAGCAAAGCCCGGAGGGGGGGCTACGAGCAGTACTTC. Protein sequence: CASSKARRGGYEQYF.